What follows are 14 T cell receptor beta chains derived from one specimen sequenced in a study of shared clonotypes between healthy human individuals. Naive CD8 cells lacked CD45RO and underwent positive selection for CCR7, leaving out terminally differentiated effector memory CD45RA+ cells. Repertoires were generated with immunoSEQ multiplex PCR, while TCRdb's copy carries only in-frame clones and drops some. The repertoire holds some 2,100,000 clones, with roughly 91% as singletons. The source material was naive CD8+ T cells from PBMCs. These receptors were taken from a young man in good health. Some clones in this sample may be carry-over from other donors' samples.

The rearrangement links TRBV11-2 to TRBJ1-1; D call uncertain. V lost 2 bases, J lost 2 bases, and 15 bases lay in between. CDR1 SGHAT and CDR2 FQNNGV come from the germline V gene. CDR3 length equals 16 residues. CDR3 loop: CASSLYDYAGNTEAFF. CDR3 DNA: TGTGCCAGCAGCTTATATGACTACGCTGGCAACACTGAAGCTTTCTTT.

The chain couples TRBV9 to TRBJ1-1; D call uncertain. This CDR3 is built from 16 residues. Trimming took 0 bases from V and 0 from J, leaving 12 bases between them. The germline V gene encodes CDR1 SGDLS and CDR2 YYNGEE. The CDR3 region is CASSVVAENMNTEAFF. The CDR3 nucleotides read TGTGCCAGCAGCGTAGTGGCAGAGAATATGAACACTGAAGCTTTCTTT. Supplemented by reference TRBV9 and TRBJ1-1, the full variable domain reads DSGVTQTPKHLITATGQRVTLRCSPRSGDLSVYWYQQSLDQGLQFLIQYYNGEERAKGNILERFSAQQFPDLHSELNLSSLELGDSALYFCASSVVAENMNTEAFFGQGTRLTVV.

The V call is TRBV4-3, the J call TRBJ1-2; no clear D. The CDR3 runs to 13 residues. CDR1 is LGHNA and CDR2 is YSLEER in the germline V gene. Trimming took off 4 bases at V and 3 bases at J, with 9 bases between the two ends. CDR3 sequence (DNA): TGCGCCAGCAGCCCCCGCGGATACTATGGCTACACCTTC. Translated: CASSPRGYYGYTF.

This clone has a single count. The chain links TRBV28 to TRBJ2-3; D may match TRBD1 or TRBD2 (5 bases each). Germline V gene data show CDR1 as MDHEN and CDR2 as SYDVKM. V was cut by 4 bases and J by 2 bases, with 16 bases left in between. The CDR3 length is 16 residues. The CDR3 nucleotides read TGTGCCAGCAGTTCCTCCAGGGAGCTTATCACAGATACGCAGTATTTT. Its translation: CASSSSRELITDTQYF.

The chain combines TRBV7-6 with TRBJ2-7; D is perhaps TRBD1 (7 bases). Germline V gene sequence: CDR1 SGHVS, CDR2 FNYEAQ. The germline V and J ends were trimmed by 5 bases and 2 bases, with 16 bases remaining between them. The CDR3 length is 15 residues. CDR3 protein: CASSQQGGGTYEQYF. The CDR3 DNA reads TGTGCCAGCAGCCAACAAGGGGGCGGGACCTACGAGCAGTACTTC.

This sequence joins TRBV7-2 and TRBJ2-5; D is ambiguous. V shed 5 bases and J shed 1 base, with 20 bases lying between them. Germline lookup yields CDR1 SGHTA and CDR2 FQGNSA. There are 17 residues in the CDR3. The CDR3 loop reads CASSPNSTEQPQETQYF. The CDR3 DNA reads as TGTGCCAGCAGCCCTAATTCCACGGAGCAGCCCCAAGAGACCCAGTACTTC.

The chain carries TRBV9 and TRBJ2-1, with 7 positions matching TRBD1. The V and J ends lost 4 bases and 5 bases, in that order; junction bases with no gene match: 6. The CDR3 extends over 14 amino acids. The V gene's germline CDR1 is SGDLS and CDR2 YYNGEE. The CDR3 loop is CASSPRTGNNEQFF. The DNA of the CDR3 is TGTGCCAGCAGCCCCCGGACAGGCAACAATGAGCAGTTCTTC.

This clone has just one count. Compared with germline, one end of the junction differs, possibly owing to a read error. This chain's CDR3 is CASSWRSSYEQYF. CDR3 bases: TGCGCCAGTAGCTGGAGGAGCTCCTACGAGCAGTACTTC. The chain recombines TRBV5-1 with TRBJ2-7; D might be TRBD2 (5 bases). This CDR3 spans 13 amino acids. Germline V CDR1 and CDR2: SGHRS, YFSETQ.

This chain uses TRBV9 with TRBJ1-5; D ambiguous. The CDR3 totals 14 residues. Germline CDR1 and CDR2: SGDLS and YYNGEE. V was pared by 3 bases and J by 0 bases, with 7 bases between. The CDR3 sequence: CASSAHNSNQPQHF. CDR3 coding DNA: TGTGCCAGCAGCGCACACAATAGCAATCAGCCCCAGCATTTT.

The V gene is TRBV19, the J gene TRBJ1-5; D may be TRBD1 (5 bases). The CDR3 sequence is 17 residues long. V was clipped by 1 base and J by 2 bases, with 15 bases between them. Germline V gene sequence: CDR1 LNHDA, CDR2 SQIVND (reference sequence). The CDR3 loop reads CASSIGLEQAGNQPQHF. CDR3 bases: TGTGCCAGTAGTATAGGATTGGAACAGGCGGGCAATCAGCCCCAGCATTTT.

This chain connects TRBV5-5 to TRBJ2-7; the D gene is possibly TRBD1 (5 bases). In germline, CDR1 is SGHKS, CDR2 YYEKEE (reference sequence). This CDR3 is 15 amino acids long. Trimming cost V 0 bases and J 0 bases, with 10 bases left between them. CDR3 protein: CASSLARTTSYEQYF. CDR3 nucleotide sequence: TGTGCCAGCAGCTTGGCTCGGACAACCTCCTACGAGCAGTACTTC.

This chain connects TRBV7-6 to TRBJ1-4; D gene uncertain. Germline loops: CDR1 SGHVS, CDR2 FNYEAQ. This CDR3 spans 15 amino acids. V was clipped by 2 bases and J by 0 bases, with 7 bases between them. CDR3: CASSLLSATNEKLFF. CDR3 sequence (DNA): TGTGCCAGCAGCTTATTGTCTGCAACTAATGAAAAACTGTTTTTT.

This clone occurred a few times. This chain uses TRBV7-9 with TRBJ1-1; TRBD1 agrees at 10 bases. The CDR3 length is 14 residues. V dropped 5 bases and J dropped 6; count of bases not matched to a gene: 6. The V gene's germline CDR1 is SEHNR and CDR2 FQNEAQ (reference sequence). In nucleotides, the CDR3 is TGTGCCAGCAGCGACCCCGACAGGGGGCCTGAAGCTTTCTTT. This sequence encodes CASSDPDRGPEAFF.

This chain uses TRBV11-2 with TRBJ1-3; D call uncertain. This CDR3 is built from 15 residues. Germline V gene sequence: CDR1 SGHAT, CDR2 FQNNGV. V lost 3 bases to trimming and J lost 2 bases, with 11 bases between them. This CDR3 reads CASSFYRSTGNTIYF. The DNA for the CDR3 is TGTGCCAGCAGCTTCTACCGGTCAACTGGAAACACCATATATTTT.